This T cell receptor beta chain was captured by sequencing in a study of CD8 T cells in ankylosing spondylitis. General study findings and limits: Researchers report that disease-linked clones proved CD8+ and relatively rare in peripheral blood. Apparently characteristic of ankylosing spondylitis blood was a TCR beta motif (about 8 highly homologous variants).

MiXCR was run by TCRdb on the 5' RACE reads, yielding one entry per CDR3 protein. The repertoire has fewer than 450,000 distinct CDR3 sequences, 15% to 20% of them found once; the top ten carry approximately 1%. Germline trimming cut 7 bases from V and 5 bases from J; bases unmatched to any gene: 10. The CDR3 length is 15 residues. This clonotype was picked up many times. The antigen is unknown. The V gene is TRBV12-3 or TRBV12-4, the J gene TRBJ2-2, with 7 bases aligning to TRBD1. The receptor was isolated from a male donor with ankylosing spondylitis. Specimen: blood, either unsorted or a sorted T cell fraction (not recorded which). The CDR3 here is CASTGTPGGTGELFF. CDR3 DNA sequence: TGTGCCAGCACCGGAACCCCAGGGGGAACCGGGGAGCTGTTTTTT.